Each of the 28 T cell receptor beta chains below was sequenced from the same sample in a study of T cells after yellow fever vaccination. MiXCR, run by TCRdb on the 5' RACE reads, gives a single entry per CDR3 protein. The profile shows a few hundred thousand distinct CDR3 sequences, less than 9.5% of them singletons. The source was PBMCs, collected approximately 47 days after the first yellow fever vaccination. The source is a man aged 18 to 35 who received the YFV17D yellow fever vaccine.

In its sample, this clonotype was seen a few times. This chain connects TRBV5-6 to TRBJ2-5; D is perhaps TRBD1 or TRBD2 (5 bases each). The V gene's germline CDR1 is SGHDT and CDR2 YYEEEE. The CDR3 has 14 residues. Trimming took off 4 bases at V and 2 bases at J, with 12 bases between the two ends. Here the CDR3 reads CASSPGDGQETQYF. CDR3 nucleotides: TGTGCCAGCAGCCCCGGGGACGGACAAGAGACCCAGTACTTC.

About this clonotype: Possible read error: a much larger clone is one base away. The rearrangement links TRBV12-3 or TRBV12-4 to TRBJ2-5; D is undetermined. The CDR3 consists of 13 residues. The CDR3 DNA is TGTGCCAGCAGTTTAATAGGGTCAGAGACCCAGTGCTTC. As protein: CASSLIGSETQCF.

This clonotype was picked up a small number of times. The chain has TRBV29-1 and TRBJ2-5, with 14 positions matching TRBD2. Per germline, CDR1 SQVTM and CDR2 ANQGSEA. J lost 5 bases, V lost 6 bases, and 5 bases had no gene match. This CDR3 has 14 residues. The CDR3 loop is CSVERTSGGETQYF. The DNA of the CDR3 is TGCAGCGTCGAGAGGACTAGCGGGGGGGAGACCCAGTACTTC.

The genes are TRBV5-1 and TRBJ1-4; possible D gene TRBD1, 5 bases. Per germline, CDR1 SGHRS and CDR2 YFSETQ. The V gene lost 4 bases and the J gene lost 0 bases, with 10 bases spanning the gap. This CDR3 comprises 15 residues. Here the CDR3 DNA reads TGCGCCAGCAGCATAGGGGTTGCAACTAATGAAAAACTGTTTTTT. Residues: CASSIGVATNEKLFF.

This clonotype was observed a handful of times. The chain links TRBV6-5 to TRBJ1-3; 11 positions agree with TRBD1. CDR3 length equals 20 residues. Trimming removed 2 bases from V and 2 bases from J; junction bases left unmatched: 14. Germline V gene lookup returns CDR1 MNHEY and CDR2 SVGAGI. CDR3 sequence reads: CASSYHRDRGIFLPGNTIYF. In nucleotides, the CDR3 is TGTGCCAGCAGTTACCACCGGGACAGGGGGATTTTCCTCCCTGGAAACACCATATATTTT.

The rearrangement joins TRBV20-1 to TRBJ2-7; tentative D call: TRBD1 (5 bases). V lost 0 bases, J lost 4 bases, and 13 bases lay in between. Germline CDR1 and CDR2: DFQATT and SNEGSKA (reference sequence). CDR3 length equals 14 residues. CDR3 sequence reads: CSARDDSNTYEQYV. DNA of the CDR3: TGCAGTGCTAGAGACGACAGTAACACTTACGAGCAGTACGTC.

This clonotype showed up just a few times. The chain employs TRBV6-1 and TRBJ1-1, with D perhaps matching TRBD1 (5 bases). The CDR3 totals 13 residues. Trimming cost V 7 bases and J 4 bases, with 13 bases left between them. Per germline, CDR1 MNHNS and CDR2 SASEGT. DNA for the CDR3: TGTGCCAGCACCTTGGGACTCAGCACTGAAGCTTTCTTT. Amino acid sequence: CASTLGLSTEAFF.

This clonotype was observed a few times. The chain uses TRBV18 and TRBJ2-7; D possibly matches TRBD1 or TRBD2 (6 bases each). Germline-derived CDR1 and CDR2 are KGHSH and LQKENI. V was clipped by 0 bases and J by 7 bases, with 16 bases between them. The CDR3 is made up of 15 amino acids. The DNA for the CDR3 is TGTGCCAGCTCACCACCGACGGGGGCCACGGGTGAGCAGTACTTC. This codes for CASSPPTGATGEQYF.

The chain joins TRBV20-1 to TRBJ2-2; D might be TRBD1 (5 bases). This CDR3 is 16 amino acids long. The ends were cut back, 3 bases at V and 4 bases at J, with 18 bases in the middle. Germline-derived CDR1 and CDR2 are DFQATT and SNEGSKA (reference sequence). The CDR3 protein is CSASDARVGRTGELFF. In DNA, the CDR3 is TGCAGTGCTAGTGACGCCCGGGTGGGGCGCACCGGGGAGCTGTTTTTT.

This clonotype occurred a few times. The rearrangement links TRBV7-2 to TRBJ2-7, with D possibly TRBD2 on 6 matching bases. V dropped 6 bases and J dropped 6 bases, with 15 bases sitting between them. CDR3 length: 13 residues. Germline CDR1 and CDR2: SGHTA and FQGNSA. The CDR3 loop is CASSRRLGREQYV. The CDR3 coding sequence is TGTGCCAGCAGTCGTAGACTAGGTCGCGAGCAGTACGTC.

The gene calls are TRBV5-1 and TRBJ1-1, with D unclear. Trimming removed 0 bases at V and 0 bases at J, with 9 bases between. The CDR3 sequence is 15 residues long. Per germline, CDR1 SGHRS and CDR2 YFSETQ. CDR3 coding DNA: TGCGCCAGCAGCTTGGAACAGAGCCTGAACACTGAAGCTTTCTTT. Protein product: CASSLEQSLNTEAFF.

V usage is TRBV5-1 and J usage is TRBJ2-7, with 10 nucleotides matching TRBD1. V lost 2 bases to trimming and J lost 2 bases; unmatched junction nucleotides: 7. The V gene's germline CDR1 is SGHRS and CDR2 YFSETQ. The CDR3 loop spans 16 amino acids. The CDR3 sequence: CASSFGTGEGTYEQYV. For the CDR3, the DNA is TGCGCCAGCAGCTTTGGGACAGGGGAAGGTACCTACGAGCAGTACGTC.

V and J are TRBV5-5 and TRBJ2-5; possible D gene TRBD2, 6 bases. The CDR3 has 15 amino acids. Germline V lookup: CDR1 SGHKS, CDR2 YYEKEE (reference sequence). Deletions cut 0 bases from V and 1 base from J, with 10 bases between. CDR3 sequence: CASSLGTILQETQYF. In nucleotides, the CDR3 is TGTGCCAGCAGCTTGGGGACTATCCTCCAAGAGACCCAGTACTTC. Complete variable domain (other parts from reference TRBV5-5 and TRBJ2-5): DAGVTQSPTHLIKTRGQQVTLRCSPISGHKSVSWYQQVLGQGPQFIFQYYEKEERGRGNFPDRFSARQFPNYSSELNVNALLLGDSALYLCASSLGTILQETQYFGPGTRLLVL.

The table lists this clonotype with many counts. The chain links TRBV9 to TRBJ2-1, with TRBD2 as a possible D gene (7 bases). V was clipped by 4 bases and J by 3 bases, with 14 bases between them. Germline-derived CDR1 and CDR2 are SGDLS and YYNGEE. The CDR3 totals 15 residues. CDR3 sequence: CASSPGGPLYNEQFF. CDR3 in DNA: TGTGCCAGCAGCCCGGGGGGCCCTCTCTACAATGAGCAGTTCTTC.

This clonotype was observed a handful of times. CDR3 sequence (DNA): TGTGCCAGCAGCTCGGGCATTAACTATGGCTACACCTTC. Translating gives CASSSGINYGYTF. V is TRBV7-2 and J is TRBJ1-2; D ambiguous. The V end was cut by 4 bases, the J end by 1 base, with 7 bases between. CDR1 SGHTA and CDR2 FQGNSA come from the germline V gene. CDR3 length: 13 residues.

V is TRBV5-1 and J is TRBJ2-3; a weak D match, TRBD2 (5 bases). The length of the CDR3 is 14 residues. The V and J ends lost 3 bases and 4 bases respectively, with 12 bases between them. Looked up from germline, CDR1 is SGHRS and CDR2 is YFSETQ. In nucleotides, the CDR3 is TGCGCCAGCAGCTCACCTTGGGGAGCAGATACGCAGTATTTT. It is translated as CASSSPWGADTQYF.

This clonotype was seen more than once but under ten times. This chain links TRBV10-2 with TRBJ2-1; 11 bases fit TRBD2. Germline CDR1 reads WSHSY; CDR2 reads SAAADI. The J segment lost 7 bases and the V segment lost 7 bases, leaving 9 bases of the junction unmatched. The CDR3 covers 15 residues. CDR3 nucleotides: TGCGCCAGCAAACTAGCGGGGGATGTGAGGAATGAGCAGTTCTTC. Translated: CASKLAGDVRNEQFF.

The rearrangement links TRBV20-1 to TRBJ1-2, with a weak D call TRBD1 (6 bases). The V end lost 4 bases, the J end lost 7 bases, and 19 bases lay between the germline ends. CDR1 is DFQATT and CDR2 is SNEGSKA in the germline V gene (reference sequence). The CDR3 runs 14 residues. CDR3 sequence reads: CSAILGGRSSGYTF. CDR3 DNA sequence: TGCAGTGCTATCCTCGGGGGCCGATCCAGTGGCTACACCTTC.

The V gene is TRBV6-5, the J gene TRBJ1-5; D is possibly TRBD1 (5 bases). V was trimmed by 4 bases and J by 6 bases, leaving 16 bases between them. Germline V gene lookup returns CDR1 MNHEY and CDR2 SVGAGI. There are 15 residues in the CDR3. The chain's CDR3 is CASSSSNRIPQPQHF. CDR3 in DNA: TGTGCCAGCAGTTCCAGTAACAGGATTCCTCAGCCCCAGCATTTT.

This clonotype showed up many times. The chain uses TRBV19 and TRBJ1-2; D gene unclear. The CDR3 has 15 residues. The V and J ends lost 6 bases and 5 bases respectively, with 19 bases between them. From germline, CDR1 is LNHDA and CDR2 SQIVND (reference sequence). CDR3 in amino acids: CASSAPDSEGYGYTF. The CDR3 DNA sequence: TGTGCCAGTAGCGCTCCTGATTCGGAGGGATATGGCTACACCTTC.

Many counts were recorded for this clonotype. The chain links TRBV29-1 to TRBJ1-1, with 10 bases fitting TRBD1. Losses at the gene ends were 7 bases for V and 1 base for J; bases not matched to a gene: 9. CDR1 SQVTM and CDR2 ANQGSEA come from the germline V gene. CDR3 length: 15 residues. The DNA of the CDR3 is TGCAGCGCTAGAGGAAGACAGGGGGCGAACACTGAAGCTTTCTTT. It translates to CSARGRQGANTEAFF.

This clonotype has more than one count but fewer than ten. The V gene is TRBV20-1, the J gene TRBJ2-2, with 7 positions matching TRBD2. Trimming took 2 bases from V and 5 from J; bases not matched to a gene: 5. Germline CDR1 is DFQATT and CDR2 is SNEGSKA (reference sequence). This CDR3 contains 14 residues. This chain's CDR3 is CSARLLARTGELFF. The CDR3 DNA follows: TGCAGTGCTAGATTACTAGCGCGGACCGGGGAGCTGTTTTTT.

The rearrangement uses TRBV5-6 and TRBJ1-6; D unclear. The CDR3 has 15 amino acids. The ends were cut back, 3 bases at V and 2 bases at J, with 9 bases in the middle. The germline V gene has CDR1 SGHDT and CDR2 YYEEEE. CDR3 in DNA: TGTGCCAGCAGCTGGGGAACCCCCTATAATTCACCCCTCCACTTT. This codes for CASSWGTPYNSPLHF.

This clonotype was counted many times. This chain uses TRBV20-1 with TRBJ1-1; the match to TRBD1 covers 7 bases. This CDR3 spans 14 amino acids. Trimming at V came to 5 bases and at J to 0 bases, leaving 6 bases not matched to a gene. Germline lookup yields CDR1 DFQATT and CDR2 SNEGSKA (reference sequence). CDR3 sequence (DNA): TGCAGTGCTCGTACCGGGACAGTGAACACTGAAGCTTTCTTT. It is translated as CSARTGTVNTEAFF.

Ten or more counts support this clonotype. This chain links TRBV24-1 with TRBJ2-5; D possibly uses TRBD1 or TRBD2 (5 bases each). CDR3 length: 16 amino acids. Trimming removed 3 bases at V and 5 bases at J, with 18 bases between. Looked up from germline, CDR1 is KGHDR and CDR2 is SFDVKD. The CDR3 DNA is TGTGCCACCAGTGATATCTTTGGGGGACCGGGGGAGACCCAGTACTTC. This gives the protein CATSDIFGGPGETQYF.

This clonotype has only a few counts. The J gene is TRBJ2-1, the V gene TRBV5-1, with TRBD2 matching over 9 bases. The trim removed 1 base at V and 4 bases at J, leaving 6 bases unmatched. Germline V gene lookup returns CDR1 SGHRS and CDR2 YFSETQ. The length of the CDR3 is 16 residues. In nucleotides, the CDR3 is TGCGCCAGCAGCTTGCAGGCTAGCGGGGCATACAATGAGCAGTTCTTC. Translation gives CASSLQASGAYNEQFF. The entire variable domain, with the rest obtained from reference TRBV5-1 and TRBJ2-1, is as follows: KAGVTQTPRYLIKTRGQQVTLSCSPISGHRSVSWYQQTPGQGLQFLFEYFSETQRNKGNFPGRFSGRQFSNSRSEMNVSTLELGDSALYLCASSLQASGAYNEQFFGPGTRLTVL.

This clonotype was seen only a few times. This sequence joins TRBV20-1 and TRBJ2-1; D may match TRBD1 or TRBD2 (5 bases each). From germline, CDR1 is DFQATT and CDR2 SNEGSKA (reference sequence). Between the trimmed V and J ends, which lost 3 bases and 0 bases, there was a span of 21 bases. This CDR3 region has 18 residues. For the CDR3, the DNA is TGCAGTGCTAGGGGCGTCACCCAGGGACCGTTCTCCTACAATGAGCAGTTCTTC. Translating it yields CSARGVTQGPFSYNEQFF.

This clonotype has a count of ten or more. The V and J genes are TRBV7-8 and TRBJ2-1, with 8 bases fitting TRBD2. The CDR3 is 15 residues long. J gave up 10 bases and V 1 base, and 9 bases lay outside the gene matches. The germline V gene encodes CDR1 SGHVS and CDR2 FQNEAQ. The CDR3: CASSLGRVAGTEQFF. Written as DNA, the CDR3 is TGTGCCAGCAGCTTAGGTCGGGTAGCGGGGACGGAGCAGTTCTTC.